A single sample gave rise to the 21 T cell receptor beta chains below, sequenced in a study of OX40 agonist ivuxolimab in advanced cancers. Libraries were made using the immunoSEQ multiplex PCR assay. The source is immuneACCESS, and TCRdb retained only in-frame sequences with V and J called. Part of the clones is not carried over; for the studies checked, unresolved V genes explain less than half of this, and the remainder is unexplained. In all, the sample holds about 51,000 clones, and 88% of those were seen once. About 3.7% of the sample goes to the ten largest clones. Sample: CD4+ or CD8+ T cells sorted from blood, taken in a trial of the OX40 agonist ivuxolimab. All receptors come from an adult with an advanced solid tumor such as melanoma, head and neck, liver or kidney cancer.

The chain links TRBV10-2 to TRBJ1-4; D might be TRBD1 (5 bases). Germline-derived CDR1 and CDR2 are WSHSY and SAAADI. This CDR3 is 12 amino acids long. Trimming shortened V by 8 bases and J by 5 bases, and 9 bases separated the two germline ends. CDR3 bases: TGCGCCAGCCAGGGTGCCAATGAAAAACTGTTTTTT. Translated: CASQGANEKLFF.

The chain is built from TRBV6-5 and TRBJ1-5; the D gene is possibly TRBD1 (5 bases). V was clipped by 7 bases and J by 3 bases, with 10 bases between them. Germline CDR1 is MNHEY and CDR2 is SVGAGI. The CDR3 contains 13 residues. The CDR3 nucleotides are TGTGCCAGCAAGAAAGGGGTCAATCAGCCCCAGCATTTT. Its translation is CASKKGVNQPQHF.

This sequence joins TRBV29-1 and TRBJ2-5; D call uncertain. The germline CDR1 and CDR2 sequences are SQVTM and ANQGSEA. V lost 7 bases and J lost 4, with 10 bases in between. This CDR3 is 11 amino acids long. The CDR3 region has the DNA TGCAGCGCCGAGAGAGTAGAGACCCAGTACTTC. Its translation: CSAERVETQYF. Drawing the rest from reference TRBV29-1 and TRBJ2-5, the complete variable domain is SAVISQKPSRDICQRGTSLTIQCQVDSQVTMMFWYRQQPGQSLTLIATANQGSEATYESGFVIDKFPISRPNLTFSTLTVSNMSPEDSSIYLCSAERVETQYFGPGTRLLVL.

The CDR3 is CASNRGGAGTGELFF. As DNA, the CDR3 is TGTGCCAGCAACCGAGGGGGCGCGGGCACCGGGGAGCTGTTTTTT. This chain links TRBV5-6 with TRBJ2-2; 7 bases match TRBD1. Germline V gene data show CDR1 as SGHDT and CDR2 as YYEEEE. V trimming: 6 bases; J trimming: 4 bases; junction bases outside the gene matches: 9. The CDR3 contains 15 residues.

The rearrangement joins TRBV29-1 to TRBJ1-3; D is ambiguous. Germline V CDR1 and CDR2: SQVTM, ANQGSEA. Trimming took 3 bases from V and 7 from J, leaving 16 bases between them. The CDR3 is 14 amino acids. The CDR3 loop is CSVDFRTPRNTIYF. The CDR3 DNA is TGCAGCGTTGATTTCAGAACTCCTCGGAACACCATATATTTT. Drawing the rest from reference TRBV29-1 and TRBJ1-3, the complete variable domain is SAVISQKPSRDICQRGTSLTIQCQVDSQVTMMFWYRQQPGQSLTLIATANQGSEATYESGFVIDKFPISRPNLTFSTLTVSNMSPEDSSIYLCSVDFRTPRNTIYFGEGSWLTVV.

V usage is TRBV2 and J usage is TRBJ2-7; D is ambiguous. The CDR3 extends over 12 amino acids. The germline V gene encodes CDR1 SNHLY and CDR2 FYNNEI. V was clipped by 3 bases and J by 5 bases, with 8 bases between them. The CDR3 loop reads CASSEATHEQYF. The CDR3 DNA follows: TGTGCCAGCAGTGAGGCAACACACGAGCAGTACTTC.

This chain uses TRBV27 with TRBJ1-2, with D tentatively TRBD1 (5 bases). Germline-derived CDR1 and CDR2 are MNHEY and SMNVEV (reference sequence). The CDR3 is made up of 14 amino acids. The V and J ends lost 3 bases and 7 bases respectively, with 15 bases between them. The CDR3 DNA reads as TGTGCCAGCAGTTTCGGTCGGGGGGAGGGTGGCTACACCTTC. This translates into CASSFGRGEGGYTF.

The V gene is TRBV5-6, the J gene TRBJ2-1, with D possibly matching TRBD2 (5 bases). Between the trimmed V and J ends, which lost 0 bases and 7 bases, there was a span of 17 bases. The V gene's germline CDR1 is SGHDT and CDR2 YYEEEE. The length of the CDR3 is 16 residues. The CDR3 coding sequence is TGTGCCAGCAGCTTGGTGTCGTTGAGCGGATATAATGAGCAGTTCTTC. Residues: CASSLVSLSGYNEQFF.

This chain uses TRBV27 with TRBJ2-1, with TRBD2 matching 9 bases. The germline V gene has CDR1 MNHEY and CDR2 SMNVEV (reference sequence). CDR3 length: 15 amino acids. Germline trimming cut 3 bases from V and 5 bases from J; bases unmatched to any gene: 5. The CDR3 loop is CASSFRGLANNEQFF. The CDR3 region has the DNA TGTGCCAGCAGTTTTCGAGGACTAGCGAACAATGAGCAGTTCTTC.

The chain is built from TRBV10-3 and TRBJ1-6; D gene ambiguous. The CDR3 is made up of 16 amino acids. Trimming took 4 bases from V and 0 from J, leaving 10 bases between them. CDR1 is ENHRY and CDR2 is SYGVKD in the germline V gene. This CDR3 reads CAISGSRASYNSPLHF. The CDR3 nucleotides are TGTGCCATCAGTGGCAGTCGGGCCTCCTATAATTCACCCCTCCACTTT.

This clone was recorded once. The chain links TRBV5-1 to TRBJ1-5; D gene ambiguous. Trimming removed 4 bases from V and 0 bases from J, with 14 bases in between. Germline values: CDR1 SGHRS, CDR2 YFSETQ. CDR3 length: 16 residues. The CDR3 DNA follows: TGCGCCAGCAGCAGGGAGCCGGTCAATAGCAATCAGCCCCAGCATTTT. The encoded protein is CASSREPVNSNQPQHF.

The CDR3 DNA reads as TGCAGCGTCCTTGAAGTAACCCAGGAGACCCAGTACTTC. Translated: CSVLEVTQETQYF. The chain couples TRBV29-1 to TRBJ2-5; D remains unclear. The germline gives CDR1 SQVTM, CDR2 ANQGSEA. The CDR3 has 13 amino acids. Trimming removed 6 bases from V and 5 bases from J, with 16 bases in between.

The genes are TRBV27 and TRBJ2-2; D gene unclear. The germline gives CDR1 MNHEY, CDR2 SMNVEV (reference sequence). With 3 bases removed from V and 3 bases from J, the gap between germline ends came to 8 bases. This CDR3 is built from 14 residues. The DNA of the CDR3 is TGTGCCAGCAGTTTCACCGGGTACACCGGGGAGCTGTTTTTT. Amino acids: CASSFTGYTGELFF.

This chain joins TRBV6-5 and TRBJ1-2, with D perhaps matching TRBD1 (6 bases). Germline CDR1 MNHEY, CDR2 SVGAGI. Deletions cut 2 bases from V and 2 bases from J, with 12 bases between. There are 15 residues in the CDR3. CDR3 region: CASSYGGGGNYGYTF. CDR3 bases: TGTGCCAGCAGTTACGGGGGGGGCGGAAACTATGGCTACACCTTC.

CDR3 in amino acids: CASSRGTGAFEQFF. The CDR3 DNA reads TGTGCCAGCAGCCGGGGGACAGGGGCATTTGAGCAGTTCTTC. The J gene is TRBJ2-1, the V gene TRBV14; 10 bases align to TRBD1. Germline lookup yields CDR1 SGHDN and CDR2 FVKESK. V lost 4 bases and J lost 9; bases outside the gene matches: 6. This CDR3 comprises 14 residues. The full variable domain, rest sourced from reference TRBV14 and TRBJ2-1, is EAGVTQFPSHSVIEKGQTVTLRCDPISGHDNLYWYRRVMGKEIKFLLHFVKESKQDESGMPNNRFLAERTGGTYSTLKVQPAELEDSGVYFCASSRGTGAFEQFFGPGTRLTVL.

A few counts support this clone. The chain recombines TRBV7-3 with TRBJ1-1; D is unresolved. Germline loops: CDR1 SGHTA, CDR2 FQGTGA. The CDR3 consists of 13 residues. Trimming removed 5 bases at V and 1 base at J, with 8 bases between. CDR3 sequence (DNA): TGTGCCAGCAGCGATCAACCGAACACTGAAGCTTTCTTT. This sequence encodes CASSDQPNTEAFF.

The genes are TRBV18 and TRBJ2-5, with D unclear. V lost 5 bases and J 5 bases, leaving 15 bases between the germline ends. Germline V gives CDR1 KGHSH, CDR2 LQKENI. CDR3 length: 14 residues. CDR3 bases: TGTGCCAGCTCATTTAACAGAGGAGAGGAGACCCAGTACTTC. This translates into CASSFNRGEETQYF. The full variable domain, rest sourced from reference TRBV18 and TRBJ2-5, is NAGVMQNPRHLVRRRGQEARLRCSPMKGHSHVYWYRQLPEEGLKFMVYLQKENIIDESGMPKERFSAEFPKEGPSILRIQQVVRGDSAAYFCASSFNRGEETQYFGPGTRLLVL.

The rearrangement links TRBV7-8 to TRBJ2-7; 8 bases are a match to TRBD2. The V segment lost 4 bases and the J segment 6 bases; nucleotides outside the gene matches: 14. Looked up from germline, CDR1 is SGHVS and CDR2 is FQNEAQ. The CDR3 sequence is 16 residues long. CDR3 sequence (DNA): TGTGCCAGCAGCTCCCCCCGGGGGGGGGCCGGGTTCGAGCAGTACTTC. Its translation is CASSSPRGGAGFEQYF.

This chain uses TRBV2 with TRBJ2-7; 8 nucleotides line up with TRBD1. This CDR3 comprises 13 residues. J gave up 2 bases and V 10 bases, and 7 bases lay outside the gene matches. CDR1 and CDR2 (germline): SNHLY, FYNNEI. CDR3 sequence reads: CATSAGGPYEQYF. CDR3 coding DNA: TGTGCCACCTCTGCAGGGGGCCCCTACGAGCAGTACTTC.

CDR3 protein: CASSIFRGGYTF. CDR3 coding DNA: TGTGCCAGTAGTATTTTCAGGGGTGGCTACACCTTC. The chain uses TRBV19 and TRBJ1-2; possible D gene TRBD1, 6 bases. Germline V lookup: CDR1 LNHDA, CDR2 SQIVND (reference sequence). The germline V and J ends were trimmed by 3 bases and 7 bases, with 9 bases remaining between them. This CDR3 is built from 12 residues. Supplemented by reference TRBV19 and TRBJ1-2, the full variable domain reads DGGITQSPKYLFRKEGQNVTLSCEQNLNHDAMYWYRQDPGQGLRLIYYSQIVNDFQKGDIAEGYSVSREKKESFPLTVTSAQKNPTAFYLCASSIFRGGYTFGSGTRLTVV.

The J gene is TRBJ2-1, the V gene TRBV7-3; TRBD2 agrees at 8 bases. This CDR3 has 14 residues. The germline V gene has CDR1 SGHTA and CDR2 FQGTGA. V dropped 1 base and J dropped 8; count of bases not matched to a gene: 4. CDR3 in amino acids: CASSLSGGKDEQFF. The CDR3 bases are TGTGCCAGCAGCTTAAGCGGGGGGAAAGATGAGCAGTTCTTC.